Presented here are 17 T cell receptor beta chains from one specimen sequenced in a study of blood T cells in healthy people across ages. Using a J-beta primer mix together with a sample-barcoded 5' primer, a second PCR was run for roughly 6 to 11 cycles. TCRdb analysed the 5' RACE reads with MiXCR anew, one entry per CDR3 protein. The sample yields about 1,600,000 distinct CDR3 sequences, about 43% seen once. Sequences were obtained from blood. These receptors all come from a woman aged 18-35 years in good health.

The chain employs TRBV29-1 and TRBJ1-1; 7 bases are shared with TRBD1. There are 11 residues in the CDR3. J was trimmed by 11 bases and V by 8 bases; bases with no gene match: 11. Germline V gene lookup returns CDR1 SQVTM and CDR2 ANQGSEA. The CDR3 nucleotides read TGCAGCTCCCTCCGGGACAGTTTGGCTTTCTTT. Its translation: CSSLRDSLAFF.

This clonotype was recorded a few times. In nucleotides, the CDR3 is TGCGCCAGCAGCCTCACTCGGGGGGCGACCTACAATGAGCAGTTCTTC. Amino acid sequence: CASSLTRGATYNEQFF. The chain carries TRBV5-1 and TRBJ2-1; the D gene is possibly TRBD2 (7 bases). Trimming left V 4 bases short and J 2 bases short, with 16 bases between. Germline CDR1 is SGHRS and CDR2 is YFSETQ. There are 16 residues in the CDR3.

The chain carries TRBV7-9 and TRBJ2-4, with D possibly being TRBD1 (5 bases). The end of the DNA fits TRBJ2-7 better, so the J call may be wrong. The CDR3 spans 16 residues. Germline V gives CDR1 SEHNR, CDR2 FQNEAQ (reference sequence). The CDR3 sequence is CASSLEERQTPYEQYF. The DNA for the CDR3 is TGTGCCAGCAGCTTAGAGGAGCGACAGACTCCCTACGAGCAGTACTTC.

This clonotype has just a few counts. The chain couples TRBV24-1 to TRBJ2-2; D is ambiguous. Germline assignment: CDR1 KGHDR and CDR2 SFDVKD. Trimming took 3 bases from V and 5 from J, leaving 6 bases between them. The CDR3 is 13 residues long. CDR3 residues: CATSDGVTGELFF. For the CDR3, the DNA is TGTGCCACCAGTGATGGGGTGACCGGGGAGCTGTTTTTT.

This clonotype was detected a few times. The chain couples TRBV20-1 to TRBJ1-2, with D unclear. V dropped 2 bases and J dropped 8 bases, with 15 bases sitting between them. Per germline, CDR1 DFQATT and CDR2 SNEGSKA (reference sequence). This CDR3 has 13 amino acids. The CDR3 loop is CSARWEQRVGYTF. The DNA for the CDR3 is TGCAGTGCTAGATGGGAGCAGAGAGTAGGCTACACCTTC.

This clonotype was observed a handful of times. The genes are TRBV6-5 and TRBJ1-1, with 9 bases identical to TRBD1. Germline V gene lookup returns CDR1 MNHEY and CDR2 SVGAGI. This CDR3 is built from 15 residues. V gave up 3 bases and J gave up 6 bases; unmatched junction bases: 8. Written as DNA, the CDR3 is TGTGCCAGCAGTTATGTTGGGACAGGGATTCCTGAAGCTTTCTTT. Translating it yields CASSYVGTGIPEAFF.

This clonotype showed up many times. This sequence joins TRBV6-6 and TRBJ2-7; D is perhaps TRBD2 (7 bases). This CDR3 has 13 residues. From germline, CDR1 is MNHNY and CDR2 SVGAGI (reference sequence). Between the trimmed V and J ends, which lost 8 bases and 5 bases, there was a span of 16 bases. CDR3 protein: CASGEGGADEQYF. The CDR3, as DNA: TGTGCCAGCGGAGAAGGGGGGGCAGACGAGCAGTACTTC.

This chain joins TRBV7-9 and TRBJ1-1, with a possible D match to TRBD1 (5 bases). In germline, CDR1 is SEHNR, CDR2 FQNEAQ (reference sequence). The CDR3 length is 13 residues. V dropped 1 base and J dropped 3 bases, with 6 bases sitting between them. The CDR3 DNA sequence: TGTGCCAGCAGCTTAGGGGACTACACTGAAGCTTTCTTT. It specifies CASSLGDYTEAFF.

V is TRBV6-6 and J is TRBJ1-2; D ambiguous. This CDR3 has 15 residues. V was pared by 4 bases and J by 2 bases, with 14 bases between. The germline V gene encodes CDR1 MNHNY and CDR2 SVGAGI (reference sequence). Written as DNA, the CDR3 is TGTGCCAGCAGTTCCAAGGGTCCGGGAAACTATGGCTACACCTTC. Amino acids: CASSSKGPGNYGYTF.

The CDR3 bases are TGTGCCAGCAGCCGTCGGGACCTCAGGCTGAACACTGAAGCTTTCTTT. This translates into CASSRRDLRLNTEAFF. V and J are TRBV27 and TRBJ1-1; perhaps TRBD1 as D (5 bases). The germline V and J ends were trimmed by 6 bases and 0 bases, with 17 bases remaining between them. The CDR3 has 16 amino acids. Per germline, CDR1 MNHEY and CDR2 SMNVEV (reference sequence).

V is TRBV4-1 and J is TRBJ1-4, with D possibly being TRBD1 (5 bases). The CDR3 is made up of 15 amino acids. V lost 1 base and J lost 8, with 14 bases in between. In germline, CDR1 is MGHRA, CDR2 YSYEKL. The CDR3 DNA reads as TGCGCCAGCAGCCAAGGTGCCAGGGAATCGGAAAAACTGTTTTTT. As protein: CASSQGARESEKLFF.

The V call is TRBV10-3, the J call TRBJ1-6, with D perhaps TRBD1 (6 bases). From germline, CDR1 is ENHRY and CDR2 SYGVKD. Trimming took 6 bases from V and 5 from J, leaving 11 bases between them. The CDR3 extends over 14 amino acids. In DNA form, the CDR3 reads TGTGCCATCAGCTGGGACACAAATAATTCACCCCTCCACTTT. Encoded protein: CAISWDTNNSPLHF.

This chain connects TRBV3-1 to TRBJ2-5; 7 bases agree with TRBD2. The CDR3 extends over 16 amino acids. J was trimmed by 2 bases and V by 1 base; bases with no gene match: 7. The germline V gene has CDR1 LGHDT and CDR2 YNNKEL (reference sequence). The CDR3 here is CASSQGSSGAQETQYF. The CDR3 DNA reads as TGTGCCAGCAGCCAAGGATCGAGCGGGGCACAAGAGACCCAGTACTTC.

The gene calls are TRBV15 and TRBJ1-1; D possibly corresponds to TRBD1 (6 bases). V lost 5 bases and J 1 base, leaving 14 bases between the germline ends. The CDR3 runs to 15 residues. From germline, CDR1 is LNHNV and CDR2 YYDKDF (reference sequence). CDR3 sequence: CATSDTGHGNTEAFF. CDR3 nucleotides: TGTGCCACCAGCGATACAGGGCACGGGAACACTGAAGCTTTCTTT.

The chain combines TRBV9 with TRBJ2-7; D could derive from TRBD1 or TRBD2 (5 bases each). Per the germline V gene, CDR1 is SGDLS and CDR2 is YYNGEE. The ends were cut back, 6 bases at V and 2 bases at J, with 15 bases in the middle. The CDR3 is 14 residues long. Here the CDR3 DNA reads TGTGCCAGCAACCCCGGTGGGGGAACCTACGAGCAGTACTTC. Its translation is CASNPGGGTYEQYF.

The gene calls are TRBV4-1 and TRBJ1-6, with a tentative D call TRBD1 (5 bases). CDR3 length: 16 residues. The germline V and J ends were trimmed by 0 bases and 8 bases, with 14 bases remaining between them. Germline CDR1 and CDR2: MGHRA and YSYEKL. The CDR3 DNA follows: TGCGCCAGCAGCCAAGAAGGGGTCTTCATCGATTCACCCCTCCACTTT. Amino acids: CASSQEGVFIDSPLHF.

This CDR3 is CASSRFSGDTRGDNQPQHF. The CDR3 nucleotides read TGTGCCAGCAGCCGTTTCAGCGGGGACACAAGGGGGGACAATCAGCCCCAGCATTTT. The V gene is TRBV28, the J gene TRBJ1-5, with D tentatively TRBD1 (6 bases). Looked up from germline, CDR1 is MDHEN and CDR2 is SYDVKM. With 6 bases removed from V and 3 bases from J, the gap between germline ends came to 27 bases. There are 19 residues in the CDR3.